These 7 T cell receptor beta chains originate from one sample sequenced in a study of CD4 T cell repertoires and nickel. TCRdb re-analysed the RT-PCR reads in MiXCR, keeping a single row per CDR3 protein. Its clone listing holds 52 distinct CDR3 sequences. Material for sequencing was CD4+ T cells from blood, not recorded whether cultured. The source is a human donor in a nickel allergy study, with or without nickel allergy (not recorded which). It is not recorded whether this sample comes from one donor or several.

This clonotype was counted a few times. The chain combines TRBV29-1 with TRBJ2-3, with 7 bases fitting TRBD1. J lost 2 bases, V lost 6 bases, and 5 bases had no gene match. The length of the CDR3 is 13 residues. The germline V gene encodes CDR1 SQVTM and CDR2 ANQGSEA. For the CDR3, the DNA is TGCAGCGTCCGGGACAGACTCACAGATACGCAGTATTTT. Its protein is CSVRDRLTDTQYF.

This chain joins TRBV6-2 or TRBV6-3 and TRBJ2-7; no clear D gene. CDR1 and CDR2 (germline): MNHEY, SVGEGT. V was cut by 8 bases and J by 1 base, with 12 bases left in between. CDR3 length equals 13 residues. The CDR3 nucleotides are TGTGCCAGCCTTAGGGCTGGGTCCTACGAGCAGTACTTC. Translated, it gives CASLRAGSYEQYF.

In its sample, this clonotype was seen once. One junction end does not reproduce the germline sequence, and a read error may be involved. Here the CDR3 reads CSGRSMGGVVHEQYF. The CDR3 DNA is TGCAGTGGTAGATCGATGGGGGGCGTTGTACACGAGCAGTACTTC. V usage is TRBV20-1 and J usage is TRBJ2-7; D assignment may be TRBD1 or TRBD2 (6 bases each). The CDR3 is 15 amino acids. Germline loops: CDR1 DFQATT, CDR2 SNEGSKA (reference sequence).

This clonotype showed up just a few times. The V and J genes are TRBV12-2 and TRBJ2-5; the D segment call TRBD1 is taken from the table without a DNA check. TRBV12-2 is a recognized pseudogene. The CDR3 is 14 residues long. The CDR3 sequence: CASPLGRVGETQYF. The CDR3, as DNA: TGTGCAAGTCCCTTGGGACGGGTCGGGGAGACCCAGTACTTC.

This clonotype turned up a few times. V is TRBV6-5 and J is TRBJ1-4; tentative D call: TRBD1 (5 bases). The CDR3 covers 13 residues. Germline lookup yields CDR1 MNHEY and CDR2 SVGAGI. Trimming removed 5 bases at V and 10 bases at J, with 14 bases between. The CDR3: CASSQSGGGKLFF. CDR3 sequence (DNA): TGTGCCAGCAGTCAATCGGGGGGAGGAAAACTGTTTTTT.

The chain joins TRBV4-1 to TRBJ2-3; D might be TRBD2 (6 bases). Per the germline V gene, CDR1 is MGHRA and CDR2 is YSYEKL. The germline V and J ends were trimmed by 3 bases and 2 bases, with 21 bases remaining between them. This CDR3 region has 18 residues. DNA of the CDR3: TGCGCCAGCAGCCAGAAGCCCCCGGGAGTAGAGTACACAGATACGCAGTATTTT. Protein: CASSQKPPGVEYTDTQYF.

V usage is TRBV6-5 and J usage is TRBJ1-2, with a tentative D call TRBD1 (6 bases). The CDR3 covers 16 residues. Germline lookup yields CDR1 MNHEY and CDR2 SVGAGI. Trimming pared 6 bases from V and 3 bases from J, leaving 20 bases between. CDR3 nucleotides: TGTGCCAGCAGCCCCACACAGGGTGTAATTGACTATGGCTACACCTTC. Residues: CASSPTQGVIDYGYTF.